What follows describes a single T cell receptor (beta chain). Its antigen remains undetermined. No clone much larger than this one lies a single base away; base qualities are absent. Reading the germline V gene gives CDR1 SQVTM and CDR2 ANQGSEA. The germline ends are 13 bases apart after V is trimmed by 0 bases and J by 6 bases. The CDR3, cysteine through phenylalanine, is 14 amino acids long. The CDR3 DNA has 42 bases and is translated from base 1. Libraries were constructed by 5' RACE. The ligated cDNA was amplified in four rounds of PCR with nested alpha and beta constant region primers together with the SP2 primer. For the blood and skin samples, TCR RNA was reverse transcribed with SuperScript IV using primers for the alpha and beta constant regions. T4 RNA ligase 1 was used to ligate an oligonucleotide containing the Illumina SP2 primer and a UMI to the 3' end of the cDNA. The 12-nucleotide UMI was composed of two random hexamers separated by an eight-base spacer, which was included to prevent hairpin formation. From the second PCR onward, the TCR alpha and beta chain libraries were handled separately, and dual indexing was used for multiplexing. After pooling, the indexed libraries were analyzed by capillary electrophoresis and sequenced on either an Illumina MiSeq or NextSeq. PhiX DNA at roughly 4.5-7% was added to the libraries to raise base diversity and improve cluster recognition. Per the source publication's procedure: Demultiplexor took UMIs from read 2, joined the UMIs to the TCR sequence from read 1, and separated reads according to sample indices. Decombinator identified V and J genes and V-J junctions and gave each TCR a five-part identifier that included V and J deletions. Collapsinator relied on UMIs to correct both sequencing errors and PCR amplification heterogeneity, producing a UMI-based abundance for each TCR. CDR3Translator turned identifiers into nucleotide sequence, translated that sequence into amino acids, and pulled out CDR3 regions based on terminal motifs. Error-corrected alpha and beta TCR counts from blood and skin were compared after normalization to input RNA amount. TCRdb itself trimmed the public reads at Q25 with fastp, ran MiXCR and retained productive beta chains. Each entry is one CDR3 protein sequence, shown with its most common DNA and genes. TCRdb's processing, not the authors', yielded these V and J calls. This sample gives about 62,000 distinct CDR3 sequences in total; approximately 8% of them show up just once. The top ten clones comprise roughly a fifth of the sample.

The data belong to a study of naive and memory T cell subsets (dated by TCRdb to the late 2010s). In the study overall: According to the figure summarizing the samples, there were around ten blood donors, 7 tuberculin skin test biopsies and 3 saline control biopsies. Usually PCR2 was run as a SYBR Green qPCR and stopped at a set threshold, although low-input samples could use end-point PCR (approximately 6 cycles) instead.

Using 3' ligation of a UMI-containing oligonucleotide to TCR cDNA, the study laid out a robust and sensitive protocol to amplify, sequence and analyze TCRs. Whole blood analysis involved drawing roughly 2.5 ml of peripheral blood from adult healthy volunteers into Tempus tubes and then extracting RNA following the manufacturer's instructions. Before reverse transcription, total RNA that had not been cell sorted was treated with RQ1 DNase, with a target input of roughly 1 to 1,100 ng. Libraries were prepared from skin biopsies and whole blood so that pipeline robustness could be tested in samples in which T cells form a minority population. General conclusions and limits of the study: The RNA-based method was acknowledged as potentially sensitive to TCR transcript changes with T cell activation and differentiation.

This clonotype originated in a female donor in good health. This sequence uses TRBV29-1 and TRBJ2-3, with the D gene call left open. CDR3 protein: CSVEDPGSVDTQYF. Here is the DNA: TGCAGCGTTGAAGATCCGGGTTCCGTGGATACGCAGTATTTT.